A selection of T cell receptor beta chains follows, all from one sample in a study of CXCR3-negative and CXCR3-positive naive CD8 T cells. TCRdb re-called the 5' RACE reads; one entry per CDR3 protein, DNA not given. Found here are around 26,000 distinct CDR3 sequences; the top ten clones hold 2.5% to 3%. The sequenced sample consisted of naive CXCR3- CD8+ T cells from blood. Receptors originate from a human donor in good health. Some clones in this sample may be carry-over from other donors' samples. CDR3s include the opening cysteine and the closing phenylalanine or tryptophan. Clone sizes are given selectively: once, few, many, or a class where the clone is expanded.

TRBV7-9	-	TRBJ2-2	CASSFGGRNTGELFF
TRBV29-1	-	TRBJ2-2	CSVEDAQGRLTGELFF
TRBV15	-	TRBJ2-4	CATSREWESSQNIQYF
TRBV7-9	-	TRBJ2-7	CASSYPGPVDEQYF
TRBV7-9	-	TRBJ2-7	CASSFSKTYEQYF
TRBV20-1	-	TRBJ2-5	CSARDGGHAGQTQYF
TRBV29-1	-	TRBJ2-3	CSVYGVGLAGNTQYF
TRBV7-8	-	TRBJ2-3	CASSLGPGTDTQYF
TRBV7-3	medium-sized	TRBJ2-7	CASSLTQGSYEQYF
TRBV12-3/TRBV12-4	-	TRBJ2-1	CASSTRGLARSYNEQFF
TRBV2	-	TRBJ2-7	CASSPREGSYEQYF
TRBV29-1	-	TRBJ2-7	CSVVNSSSYEQYF
TRBV6-2/TRBV6-3	-	TRBJ2-1	CASSYSSEYNEQFF
TRBV5-1	-	TRBJ2-2	CASSLGLAGEGNTGELFF
TRBV10-1	-	TRBJ2-2	CASSERGRSGELFF
TRBV4-3	-	TRBJ2-7	CASSTGFSYEQYF
TRBV6-4	-	TRBJ2-7	CASILGLVSYEQYF
TRBV7-7	-	TRBJ1-4	CASSLSLEEPNEKLFF
TRBV20-1	medium-sized	TRBJ1-1	CSATNPDRGYIFF
TRBV11-3	-	TRBJ2-7	CASSLDHRGGSYEQYF
TRBV7-9	-	TRBJ1-6	CASSLGGQNSPLHF
TRBV29-1	-	TRBJ2-1	CSVPERGGPYNEQFF
TRBV6-5	-	TRBJ1-2	CASSYSTTANGYTF
TRBV7-8	-	TRBJ2-5	CASSLKGASGVNQETQYF
TRBV7-2	-	TRBJ2-5	CASSRPRVNQETQYF
TRBV7-2	-	TRBJ2-7	CASSLTSGGSLLEQYF
TRBV28	-	TRBJ1-2	CASSVRVLSYGYTF
TRBV7-2	-	TRBJ2-2	CASSLVGGGELFF
TRBV7-3	-	TRBJ2-1	CASSPGTGKYNEQFF
TRBV12-3/TRBV12-4	-	TRBJ2-2	CASSPQGSGDGGELFF
TRBV7-6	-	TRBJ2-7	CASSSGQGFKDEQYF
TRBV29-1	-	TRBJ1-1	CSVEGQGGTEAFF